These T cell receptor beta chains were read from a single sample in a study of blood T cell repertoires in COVID-19. TCRdb's table, derived via immunoSEQ multiplex PCR, lists solely in-frame clones and lacks some. The sample consists of around 200,000 clones, around nine tenths of them appearing once. Material: peripheral blood. All receptors derive from a man aged 40-55 years with active or convalescent COVID-19. CDR3s include the opening cysteine and the closing phenylalanine or tryptophan. A D gene is named only where the DNA matches it firmly. Clone sizes are given selectively: once, few, many, or a class where the clone is expanded.

once	TRBV5-1	TRBD1	TRBJ1-2	TGCGCCAGCAGCCCAGGGGGTGAGGGCTATGGCTACACCTTC	CASSPGGEGYGYTF
.	TRBV5-6	.	TRBJ1-1	TGTGCCAGCAGCTTCTTCCCTTTAAACACTGAAGCTTTCTTT	CASSFFPLNTEAFF
.	TRBV6-6	TRBD1	TRBJ2-7	TGTGCCAGCAGTTACGTGGGGACAGGGTTCTACGAGCAGTACTTC	CASSYVGTGFYEQYF
.	TRBV7-2	TRBD2	TRBJ2-7	TGTGCCAGCAGCTCGGGACTAGCGGGAAGCGAGCAGTACTTC	CASSSGLAGSEQYF
.	TRBV30	.	TRBJ1-5	TGTGCCTGGAGTGTACAGGCTAATCAGCCCCAGCATTTT	CAWSVQANQPQHF
.	TRBV7-2	.	TRBJ2-1	TGTGCCAGCAGCGTTGATTGGGGCCCCACACAAAGGCAGTTCTTC	CASSVDWGPTQRQFF
once	TRBV11-3	.	TRBJ1-4	TGTGCCAGCAGCCTCTCACGGATGGAGGAAAAACTGTTTTTT	CASSLSRMEEKLFF
.	TRBV7-2	.	TRBJ1-4	TGTGCCAGCAGCTTAGCGGGGACAAATGAAAAACTGTTTTTT	CASSLAGTNEKLFF
few	TRBV20-1	.	TRBJ1-5	TGCAGTGCTAGTACAGGCAATCAGCCCCAGCATTTT	CSASTGNQPQHF
.	TRBV18	.	TRBJ1-1	TGTGCCAGCTCATTACAGGAAAACACTGAAGCTTTCTTT	CASSLQENTEAFF
.	TRBV7-9	.	TRBJ2-1	TGTGCCAGCCACACCCAGGGAGGCCCGTTCTTC	CASHTQGGPFF
.	TRBV19	.	TRBJ1-1	TGTGCCAGTATCCCCGACAGGAACACTGAAGCTTTCTTT	CASIPDRNTEAFF
.	TRBV6-5	.	TRBJ2-7	TGTGCCAGCAGAGTTGCCCGGGGTATACACGAGCAGTACTTC	CASRVARGIHEQYF
.	TRBV18	TRBD2	TRBJ2-5	TGTGCCAGCTCACCACCGGCGGGGGGACAAGAGACCCAGTACTTC	CASSPPAGGQETQYF
.	TRBV7-9	.	TRBJ1-3	TGTTCATGCGGAACCAACTCTGGAAACACCATATATTTT	CSCGTNSGNTIYF
.	TRBV19	.	TRBJ2-1	TGTGCCAGTAGTATGGTGGGGGACACTTACAATGAGCAGTTCTTC	CASSMVGDTYNEQFF
.	TRBV7-8	.	TRBJ2-5	TGTGCCAGCAGCTTCAGCCAAGAGACCCAGTACTTC	CASSFSQETQYF
.	TRBV30	.	TRBJ2-7	TGTGCCTCCGCCGGACAAGCCCCCTACGAGCAGTACTTC	CASAGQAPYEQYF
.	TRBV13	TRBD1	TRBJ1-6	TGTGCCAGCAGCCCCAACGGACAGGGGGTTGCACCCCTCCACTTT	CASSPNGQGVAPLHF
.	TRBV10-1	TRBD1	TRBJ1-1	TGCGCCAGCAGGGGACAGGGAAACACTGAAGCTTTCTTT	CASRGQGNTEAFF
.	TRBV25-1	TRBD1	TRBJ1-4	TGTGCCAGCAGTCAAAATTGGGGACAGGGGAATGAAAAACTGTTTTTT	CASSQNWGQGNEKLFF
.	TRBV9	.	TRBJ2-7	TGTGCCAGCAGCGTAGCCGGTGGGCAGAGCGGCTACGAGCAGTACTTC	CASSVAGGQSGYEQYF
.	TRBV5-4	.	TRBJ2-5	TGTGCCAGCAGCTTGGGGCAGGGAGAGACCCAGTACTTC	CASSLGQGETQYF
.	TRBV7-2	TRBD1	TRBJ1-4	TGTGCCAGCAGCTTAGCAGGACAGGGTGGGGAAAAACTGTTTTTT	CASSLAGQGGEKLFF
.	TRBV5-1	TRBD2	TRBJ2-3	TGCGCCAGCAGCACAACTAGCGGGGGGCGTCGTAGAGATACGCAGTATTTT	CASSTTSGGRRRDTQYF
.	TRBV25-1	TRBD1	TRBJ1-1	TGTGCCAGCGGGGCAGGGGGCTGGACTGAAGCTTTCTTT	CASGAGGWTEAFF
.	TRBV7-9	TRBD1	TRBJ1-1	TGTGCCAGCAGCTTAGACACAGGGGTGAACACTGAAGCTTTCTTT	CASSLDTGVNTEAFF
.	TRBV5-6	.	TRBJ1-5	TGTGCCAGCAGCCCTATGACTGATAGCAATCAGCCCCAGCATTTT	CASSPMTDSNQPQHF
few	TRBV9	.	TRBJ1-6	TGTGCCAGCAGCGTAGAGGGGTCCTATAATTCACCCCTCCACTTT	CASSVEGSYNSPLHF
.	TRBV30	.	TRBJ2-1	TGTGCCTGGAGTGTGGAGGGTAGGGTAGCCAATGAGCAGTTCTTC	CAWSVEGRVANEQFF
.	TRBV4-1	.	TRBJ2-1	TGCGCCAGCAGCCAAGACGCAGGATTCGTCTTCGCGAATGAGCAGTTCTTC	CASSQDAGFVFANEQFF
.	TRBV5-1	.	TRBJ1-6	TGCGCCAGCAGCTTGGGTCTAAATAATTCACCCCTCCACTTT	CASSLGLNNSPLHF
.	TRBV30	TRBD1	TRBJ1-3	TGTGCCTGGACCGAGGGGGACAGCTCTGGAAACACCATATATTTT	CAWTEGDSSGNTIYF
.	TRBV25-1	.	TRBJ1-3	TGTGCCAGCAGTTCCCATTGGGGACAAACGAGAAACACCATATATTTT	CASSSHWGQTRNTIYF
few	TRBV14	TRBD1	TRBJ2-4	TGTGCCAGCAGCTTCGGGACAGGGATAGCCAAAAACATTCAGTACTTC	CASSFGTGIAKNIQYF
few	TRBV6-5	.	TRBJ1-5	TGTGCCAGCAGCGCGACTGGTCAGCCCCAGCATTTT	CASSATGQPQHF
.	TRBV6-2/TRBV6-3	TRBD2	TRBJ2-1	TGTGCCAGCAGCCGGACTAGCCTGGGGTTATATGAGCAGTTCTTC	CASSRTSLGLYEQFF
.	TRBV30	.	TRBJ1-5	TGTGCCTGGAGTCCTGGCCCGAATCAGCCCCAGCATTTT	CAWSPGPNQPQHF
.	TRBV15	.	TRBJ1-2	TGTGCCACCAGCAGAGCCTACTGGGAGGACTATGGCTACACCTTC	CATSRAYWEDYGYTF
.	TRBV27	TRBD1	TRBJ2-3	TGTGCCAGCAGCGATGACAGGGGAGGCACAGATACGCAGTATTTT	CASSDDRGGTDTQYF
.	TRBV7-9	.	TRBJ2-7	TGTGCCAGCAGTCCATCCTACGAGCAGTACTTC	CASSPSYEQYF
.	TRBV6-6	TRBD1	TRBJ2-7	TGTGCCAGCAGTTATCGCCCGGGACAGGGATGGTACGAGCAGTACTTC	CASSYRPGQGWYEQYF
.	TRBV2	TRBD2	TRBJ2-1	TGTGCCAGCAAGCGGGGCCCAAATGAGCAGTTCTTC	CASKRGPNEQFF
few	TRBV4-1	.	TRBJ2-5	TGCGCCAGCAGCCGCAGGGAAGTTCGGGAGACCCAGTACTTC	CASSRREVRETQYF
.	TRBV5-6	TRBD1	TRBJ2-7	TGTGCCAGCAGCCTACAGGGGGCTTTGGGAGAGCAGTACTTC	CASSLQGALGEQYF
.	TRBV6-4	TRBD2	TRBJ2-3	TGTGCCAGCAGTGACTCTGGACTAGCGGGGCCCGGGGATACGCAGTATTTT	CASSDSGLAGPGDTQYF
once	TRBV7-9	.	TRBJ2-5	TGTGCCAGCAGCTTAGGTACGAGCGGGCAAGGAGAGACCCAGTACTTC	CASSLGTSGQGETQYF
.	TRBV6-5	TRBD1	TRBJ2-7	TGTGCCAGCAGGCAGGGACAGGTCACCTACGAGCAGTACTTC	CASRQGQVTYEQYF
.	TRBV19	.	TRBJ1-5	TGTGCCAGTAGTAAAACAGGGACCCCTGTGGAGCCCCAGCATTTT	CASSKTGTPVEPQHF
.	TRBV2	.	TRBJ1-1	TGTGCCAGCAGTGGGGGCCGAGCCCAAGACACTGAAGCTTTCTTT	CASSGGRAQDTEAFF
many	TRBV2	.	TRBJ2-5	TGTGCCAGCCAGAAGGAACAGCAAGAGACCCAGTACTTC	CASQKEQQETQYF
.	TRBV7-2	.	TRBJ2-7	TGTGCCAGCAGCTTATCTTTATACGAGCAGTACTTC	CASSLSLYEQYF